This T cell receptor (beta chain) is from a study of shared clonotypes between healthy human individuals. Study-level background: Plates per donor: three CD4 naive, three CD4 memory, two CD8 naive, one CD8 memory. Whole-study results and caveats: Donor clonotype sharing was expected to depend on sequencing depth.

Sequencing used immunoSEQ multiplex PCR; TCRdb keeps in-frame clones, though not all of them. This table has about 2.1 million clones, over 85% appearing once. On this clone itself: The antigen is undetermined.

In the naive CD8 group, cells lacked CD45RO and were positively selected for CCR7, so terminally differentiated effector memory CD45RA+ cells were left out. Trimming left V 7 bases short and J 1 base short, with 8 bases between. The V gene's germline CDR1 is MNHEY and CDR2 SMNVEV (reference sequence). The CDR3 is 13 amino acids. V gene TRBV27 combines with J gene TRBJ1-3; D gene ambiguous. The receptor was isolated from a young man in good health. Some clones in this sample may be carry-over from other donors' samples. The sequenced sample was naive CD8+ T cells from PBMCs. The CDR3 here is CASKGFSGNTIYF. CDR3 sequence (DNA): TGTGCCAGCAAAGGATTTTCTGGAAACACCATATATTTT.